What follows are 6 T cell receptor beta chains derived from one specimen sequenced in a study of response to subunit inactivated influenza vaccine. MiXCR, run by TCRdb on the RT-PCR reads, gives a single entry per CDR3 protein. The sample lists around 710,000 distinct CDR3 sequences, 11% to 15% occurring once. This material consisted of PBMCs from blood, taken 14 to 15 days before vaccination. The receptors shown here come from a man over 45 who received an inactivated influenza vaccine.

In this sample, this clonotype turned up a few times. The chain joins TRBV2 to TRBJ2-2; weak D call: TRBD2 (6 bases). Germline CDR1 is SNHLY and CDR2 is FYNNEI. The CDR3 runs to 15 residues. Trimming left V 3 bases short and J 4 bases short, with 12 bases between. The CDR3 bases are TGTGCCAGCAGTGAGGATGGGGGGAGCACCGGGGAGCTGTTTTTT. Protein sequence: CASSEDGGSTGELFF.

A few counts support this clonotype. J is TRBJ2-1 and V is TRBV7-9; 7 bases map to TRBD1. Germline CDR1 reads SEHNR; CDR2 reads FQNEAQ (reference sequence). The V gene end was trimmed by 5 bases and the J gene end by 5 bases; junction bases not matched to a gene: 12. The CDR3 has 16 residues. The CDR3 DNA reads as TGTGCCAGCAGCGCCTTACAGGGGAAGATCAACAATGAGCAGTTCTTC. This codes for CASSALQGKINNEQFF.

The chain is built from TRBV5-1 and TRBJ2-5, with D maybe TRBD1 (6 bases). The V gene lost 4 bases and the J gene lost 1 base, with 14 bases spanning the gap. Germline CDR1 is SGHRS and CDR2 is YFSETQ. The CDR3 contains 15 residues. For the CDR3, the DNA is TGCGCCAGCAGCGCCCTAAACAGGGTCCAAGAGACCCAGTACTTC. It codes for CASSALNRVQETQYF.

The V gene is TRBV20-1, the J gene TRBJ2-3; 7 nucleotides agree with TRBD1. CDR1 DFQATT and CDR2 SNEGSKA come from the germline V gene (reference sequence). V gave up 2 bases and J gave up 2 bases; unmatched junction bases: 4. The CDR3 has 14 residues. CDR3: CSARRDSPTDTQYF. Written as DNA, the CDR3 is TGCAGTGCTAGAAGGGACAGTCCCACAGATACGCAGTATTTT.

V and J are TRBV5-1 and TRBJ2-1; D is possibly TRBD2 (5 bases). Trimming pared 5 bases from V and 3 bases from J, leaving 12 bases between. The CDR3 runs 14 residues. The V gene's germline CDR1 is SGHRS and CDR2 YFSETQ. Here the CDR3 DNA reads TGCGCCAGCAGTCAAAGGACTGTCTACAATGAGCAGTTCTTC. Translating it yields CASSQRTVYNEQFF.

The genes are TRBV19 and TRBJ2-2; a possible D gene is TRBD2 (5 bases). The CDR3 spans 16 residues. From germline, CDR1 is LNHDA and CDR2 SQIVND (reference sequence). V gave up 4 bases and J gave up 1 base, with 13 bases separating them. CDR3 DNA: TGTGCCAGTAGTAGAGCGGCGAGTAGGAACACCGGGGAGCTGTTTTTT. Its translation is CASSRAASRNTGELFF.